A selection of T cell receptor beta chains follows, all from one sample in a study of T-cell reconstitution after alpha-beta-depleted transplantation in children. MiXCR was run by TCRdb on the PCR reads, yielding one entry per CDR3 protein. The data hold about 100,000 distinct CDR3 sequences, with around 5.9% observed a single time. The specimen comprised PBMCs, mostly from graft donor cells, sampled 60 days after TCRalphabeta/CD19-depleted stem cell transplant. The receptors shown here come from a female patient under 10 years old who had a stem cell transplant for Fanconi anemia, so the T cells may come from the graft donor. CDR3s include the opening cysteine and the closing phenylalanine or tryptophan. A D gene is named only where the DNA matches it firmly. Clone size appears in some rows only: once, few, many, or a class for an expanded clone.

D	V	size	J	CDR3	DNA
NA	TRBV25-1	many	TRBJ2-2	CASSSVARYTGELFF	TGTGCCAGCAGTTCTGTTGCGCGTTACACCGGGGAGCTGTTTTTT
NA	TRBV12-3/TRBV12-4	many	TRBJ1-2	CASSLGHNYGYTF	TGTGCCAGCAGTTTAGGACATAACTATGGCTACACCTTC
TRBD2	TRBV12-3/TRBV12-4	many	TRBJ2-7	CASSFGTSWKSAEQYF	TGTGCCAGCAGCTTCGGGACTAGCTGGAAATCGGCCGAGCAGTACTTC
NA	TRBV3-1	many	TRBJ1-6	CASSPWGVDNSPLHF	TGTGCCAGCAGCCCCTGGGGGGTTGATAATTCACCCCTCCACTTT
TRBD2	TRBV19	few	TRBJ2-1	CASSKESGSGGFF	TGTGCCAGTAGTAAAGAAAGCGGTAGCGGGGGTTTCTTC
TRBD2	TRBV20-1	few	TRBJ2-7	CSGQAGTYEQYF	TGCAGTGGACAAGCGGGAACGTACGAGCAGTACTTC
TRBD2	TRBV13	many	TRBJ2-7	CASSHKPAGLVYEQYF	TGTGCCAGCAGCCATAAGCCCGCGGGACTAGTCTACGAGCAGTACTTC
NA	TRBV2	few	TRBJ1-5	CASSELRDQPQHF	TGTGCCAGCAGTGAATTGAGGGATCAGCCCCAGCATTTT
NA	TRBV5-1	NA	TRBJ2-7	CASSLVSQGSNEQYF	TGCGCCAGCAGCTTGGTTTCGCAGGGCTCGAACGAGCAGTACTTC
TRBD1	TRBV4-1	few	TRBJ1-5	CASSPRDRVNQPQHF	TGCGCCAGCAGCCCCCGGGACAGGGTAAATCAGCCCCAGCATTTT
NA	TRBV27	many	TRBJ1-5	CASSNGGGRGQPQHF	TGTGCCAGCAGCAACGGGGGGGGTAGAGGTCAGCCCCAGCATTTT
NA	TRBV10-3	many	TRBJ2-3	CAISEGRGMTDTQYF	TGTGCCATCAGTGAGGGCAGGGGAATGACAGATACGCAGTATTTT
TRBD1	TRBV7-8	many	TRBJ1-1	CASSRLPGTGPGAFF	TGTGCCAGCAGCCGACTTCCCGGGACAGGTCCGGGGGCTTTCTTT
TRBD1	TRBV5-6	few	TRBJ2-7	CASSHGTGAGEQYF	TGTGCCAGCAGCCACGGGACAGGCGCCGGCGAGCAGTACTTC
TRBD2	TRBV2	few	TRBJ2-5	CASSVGGQETQYF	TGTGCCAGCAGTGTGGGGGGGCAAGAGACCCAGTACTTC
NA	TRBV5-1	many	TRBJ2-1	CASSFFLSGNNNEQFF	TGCGCCAGCAGCTTTTTTTTGTCAGGAAACAACAATGAGCAGTTCTTC
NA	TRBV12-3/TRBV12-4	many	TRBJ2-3	CASSFWDRTDTQYF	TGTGCCAGCAGTTTCTGGGATCGCACAGATACGCAGTATTTT
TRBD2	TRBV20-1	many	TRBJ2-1	CSARAGGGLSYNEQFF	TGCAGTGCTAGAGCAGGCGGGGGGCTGTCCTACAATGAGCAGTTCTTC
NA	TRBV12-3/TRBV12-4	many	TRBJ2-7	CASSWNDGEYEQYF	TGTGCCAGCAGTTGGAATGACGGGGAATACGAGCAGTACTTC
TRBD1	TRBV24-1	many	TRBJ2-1	CATSDLGQAHNEQFF	TGTGCCACCAGTGATTTAGGACAGGCACACAATGAGCAGTTCTTC
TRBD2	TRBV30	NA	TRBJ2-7	CAWSRLAGGLEQYF	TGTGCCTGGAGCCGACTAGCGGGGGGACTCGAGCAGTACTTC
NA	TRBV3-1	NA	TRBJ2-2	CTCCPMGGAPRTGELFF	TGTACCTGCTGCCCTATGGGGGGCGCCCCGAGGACCGGGGAGCTGTTTTTT
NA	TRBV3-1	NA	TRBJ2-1	CASSSTYSSYNEQFF	TGTGCCAGCAGCTCTACTTACAGCTCCTACAATGAGCAGTTCTTC
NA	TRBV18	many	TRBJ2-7	CASSPGFRVVYEQYF	TGTGCCAGCTCACCAGGATTCAGGGTAGTGTACGAGCAGTACTTC
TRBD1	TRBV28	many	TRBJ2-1	CASSFGQGSNEQFF	TGTGCCAGCAGCTTCGGACAGGGAAGCAATGAGCAGTTCTTC
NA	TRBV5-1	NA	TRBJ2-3	CASSYDRRGGDTQYF	TGCGCCAGCAGCTACGATAGGAGGGGCGGAGATACGCAGTATTTT
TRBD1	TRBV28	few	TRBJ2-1	CASRNAGQGMNEQFF	TGTGCCAGCAGAAATGCCGGACAGGGGATGAATGAGCAGTTCTTC
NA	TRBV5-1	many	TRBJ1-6	CASFRDNYNSPLHF	TGCGCCAGCTTTCGGGACAATTATAATTCACCCCTCCACTTT
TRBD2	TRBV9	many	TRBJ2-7	CASSVGTSGSYEQYF	TGTGCCAGCAGCGTAGGGACTAGCGGCTCCTACGAGCAGTACTTC
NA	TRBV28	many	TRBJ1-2	CASTRRHDGYTF	TGTGCCAGCACCAGAAGACACGATGGCTACACCTTC
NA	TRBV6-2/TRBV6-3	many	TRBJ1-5	CASSYSVGVIQPQHF	TGTGCCAGCAGTTACTCCGTAGGGGTTATTCAGCCCCAGCATTTT
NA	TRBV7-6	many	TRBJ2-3	CASSLGTFSTDTQYF	TGTGCCAGCAGCTTGGGCACCTTCAGCACAGATACGCAGTATTTT
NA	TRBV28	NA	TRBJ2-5	CASSLYGAGKETQYF	TGTGCCAGCAGTTTATACGGGGCAGGGAAAGAGACCCAGTACTTC
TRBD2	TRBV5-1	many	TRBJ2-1	CASSLVLAGGQEQFF	TGCGCCAGCAGCTTGGTATTAGCGGGGGGGCAGGAGCAGTTCTTC
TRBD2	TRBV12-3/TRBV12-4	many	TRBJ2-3	CASSPGLAGAKDTQYF	TGTGCCAGCAGTCCGGGACTAGCGGGGGCGAAAGATACGCAGTATTTT
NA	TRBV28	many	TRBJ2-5	CASSNAPGMAETQYF	TGTGCCAGCAGCAATGCCCCCGGAATGGCGGAGACCCAGTACTTC
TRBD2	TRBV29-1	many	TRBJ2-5	CSVEDQASGREETQYF	TGCAGCGTTGAAGATCAGGCTAGCGGGAGGGAAGAGACCCAGTACTTC
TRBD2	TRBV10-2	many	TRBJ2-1	CASSLSGGAYNEQFF	TGCGCCAGCAGCCTAAGCGGGGGGGCCTACAATGAGCAGTTCTTC
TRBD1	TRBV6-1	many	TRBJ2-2	CASSMTGTGELFF	TGTGCCAGCAGTATGACAGGGACCGGGGAGCTGTTTTTT
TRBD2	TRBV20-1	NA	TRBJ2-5	CSAERLAGTMETQYF	TGCAGTGCGGAAAGACTAGCGGGAACGATGGAGACCCAGTACTTC
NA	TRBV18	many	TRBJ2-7	CASSPRPGSAYEQYF	TGTGCCAGCTCACCCAGGCCGGGATCGGCATACGAGCAGTACTTC
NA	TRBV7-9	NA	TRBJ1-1	CASSLSVAEAFF	TGTGCCAGCAGCTTAAGCGTGGCTGAAGCTTTCTTT
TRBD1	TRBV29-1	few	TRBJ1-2	CSVPRGAGGGYTF	TGCAGCGTCCCTCGAGGGGCAGGGGGGGGCTACACCTTC